Listed below are T cell receptor beta chains from one sample, sequenced in a study of T cell changes during pregnancy in multiple sclerosis. The table came from immunoSEQ multiplex PCR; TCRdb's copy has only in-frame clones and leaves some out. The sample lists over 70,000 clones, 85% to 95% occurring once. The material sequenced was peripheral blood, taken in the first trimester of pregnancy. These receptors came from a female donor with multiple sclerosis, enrolled in a pregnancy study. CDR3s leave out the opening cysteine and the closing phenylalanine or tryptophan.

TRBV27,TRBJ2-1,ASRVTRVPYNEQF
TRBV5-6,TRBJ2-1,ASSSGLADNEQF
TRBV7-8,TRBJ2-7,ASSPGHRMMNEQY
TRBV9,TRBJ2-7,ASSGKRTGTVYEQY
TRBV15,TRBJ2-6,ATSGAGTGGPGANVLT
TRBV6-1,TRBJ1-2,ASILGQGSYNGYT
TRBV6-6,TRBJ1-5,ASSYSAVQPQH
TRBV11-3,TRBJ1-1,ASSFSAGEAF
TRBV12-2,TRBJ1-2,ASRLRILGSGGAYGYT
TRBV7-8,TRBJ1-5,ASSELDRVEPQH
TRBV7-9,TRBJ2-1,ASSLWAGRGNNEQF
TRBV10-3,TRBJ1-4,AIGDWDRGDEKLF
TRBV7-8,TRBJ1-1,ASSLDVLGNTEAF
TRBV30,TRBJ1-2,AWPRGRGESGYT
TRBV5-6,TRBJ1-1,ASSFWGAEAF
TRBV13,TRBJ1-2,ASSSRSGTPYGYT
TRBV11-1,TRBJ1-6,ASSRGQTNSPLH
TRBV4-2,TRBJ2-3,ASSQNSGGRADTQY
TRBV2,TRBJ1-2,ASSEGGTLYGYT
TRBV7-7,TRBJ2-6,ASSPDGQGAANVLT
TRBV11-2,TRBJ2-7,ASSLRDRVNEQY
TRBV6-1,TRBJ1-2,ASSIQANYGYT
TRBV9,TRBJ2-7,ASSATGYSYEQY
TRBV18,TRBJ2-2,ASSPGQGKRGELF
TRBV7-2,TRBJ2-5,ASSLLSGGAGETQY
TRBV7-3,TRBJ2-5,ASSLRRTSGGASQETQY
TRBV7-9,TRBJ2-2,ASSWAMLAGANTGELF
TRBV13,TRBJ2-5,ASSSGGPGTQY
TRBV18,TRBJ2-1,ASSPPGGKNNEQF
TRBV14,TRBJ2-7,ASSQLGPRYEQY
TRBV18,TRBJ2-7,ASSPPRVRGSYEQY
TRBV7-6,TRBJ2-3,ASSFSGGAADTQY